Below, one T cell receptor beta chain is given with its context. The antigen is not known. The data were taken from a study of T cell repertoires in ileal Crohn's disease. Study conclusions and caveats: Within the first postoperative year, endoscopy came at median approximately 6.3 months. All patients with clonality above 26.8% had endoscopic recurrence.

Time point given: neoterminal ileum biopsy at postoperative endoscopy, about 6 months after surgery. V lost 1 base, J lost 0 bases, and 11 bases lay in between. This CDR3 has 16 amino acids. Germline V lookup: CDR1 SGHNT, CDR2 YYREEE (reference sequence). TCRdb keeps only in-frame clones here, not all; method: immunoSEQ multiplex PCR. This table holds 12,000 or so clones, about three quarters found once. The sample was ileal tissue. This receptor was obtained from an adult with Crohn's disease. The genes are TRBV5-4 and TRBJ2-1; TRBD2 might be the D (5 bases). The CDR3 DNA reads TGTGCCAGCAGCTTGTCTACCCGGGGCTCCTACAATGAGCAGTTCTTC. This gives the protein CASSLSTRGSYNEQFF. The full variable domain, in which reference TRBV5-4 and TRBJ2-1 provide the parts outside the CDR3, is ETGVTQSPTHLIKTRGQQVTLRCSSQSGHNTVSWYQQALGQGPQFIFQYYREEENGRGNFPPRFSGLQFPNYSSELNVNALELDDSALYLCASSLSTRGSYNEQFFGPGTRLTVL.